Sequencing of this T cell receptor (beta chain) was carried out in a study of T cell responses to AZD1222 COVID-19 vaccine. With respect to this clone: Antigen specificity is unknown.

In germline, CDR1 is MDHEN, CDR2 SYDVKM. The length of the CDR3 is 14 residues. Trimming removed 2 bases from V and 8 bases from J, with 13 bases in between. Assay used: immunoSEQ multiplex PCR; TCRdb lists only in-frame clones, some missing. The table lists some 150,000 clones, about nine tenths of them singletons. Study-wide findings and caveats: Nearly half of spike-specific TCRs reportedly go after variant regions that carry no mutations.

The chain links TRBV28 to TRBJ2-1; a weak D match, TRBD2 (5 bases). This receptor was identified in an adult in good health. The input for sequencing was peripheral blood, taken on day 0 of AZD1222 vaccination. Here the CDR3 reads CASSLVEGFHEQFF. The CDR3 coding sequence is TGTGCCAGCAGTTTAGTCGAGGGATTCCATGAGCAGTTCTTC. The whole variable domain, filled in from reference TRBV28 and TRBJ2-1, reads DVKVTQSSRYLVKRTGEKVFLECVQDMDHENMFWYRQDPGLGLRLIYFSYDVKMKEKGDIPEGYSVSREKKERFSLILESASTNQTSMYLCASSLVEGFHEQFFGPGTRLTVL.